These 32 T cell receptor beta chains originate from one sample sequenced in a study of OX40 agonist ivuxolimab in advanced cancers. Sequencing used immunoSEQ multiplex PCR; TCRdb keeps in-frame clones, though not all of them. The profile shows approximately 45,000 clones, just under 95% of them singletons. Here the sequenced sample was CD4+ or CD8+ T cells sorted from blood, taken in a trial of the OX40 agonist ivuxolimab. The receptors originated from an adult with an advanced solid tumor such as melanoma, head and neck, liver or kidney cancer.

The rearrangement joins TRBV30 to TRBJ1-1, with a tentative D call TRBD1 (5 bases). Trimming pared 7 bases from V and 0 bases from J, leaving 12 bases between. The CDR3 runs to 13 residues. The germline V gene has CDR1 GTSNPN and CDR2 SVGIG (reference sequence). DNA for the CDR3: TGTGCCTACACGGAGGGGATGAACACTGAAGCTTTCTTT. The encoded protein is CAYTEGMNTEAFF.

V is TRBV27 and J is TRBJ1-2; D is perhaps TRBD1 (6 bases). CDR3 length equals 13 residues. V lost 2 bases and J lost 4, with 8 bases in between. Per the germline V gene, CDR1 is MNHEY and CDR2 is SMNVEV (reference sequence). The CDR3 protein is CASSLRGAYGYTF. CDR3 coding DNA: TGTGCCAGCAGTTTAAGGGGGGCCTATGGCTACACCTTC.

J is TRBJ2-7 and V is TRBV2, with 9 bases that match TRBD2. The CDR3 totals 15 residues. The germline V gene encodes CDR1 SNHLY and CDR2 FYNNEI. J lost 0 bases, V lost 3 bases, and 3 bases had no gene match. CDR3: CASSDVSGSSYEQYF. CDR3 sequence (DNA): TGTGCCAGCAGTGACGTTAGCGGGAGCTCCTACGAGCAGTACTTC.

V is TRBV7-9 and J is TRBJ1-2; the D gene is possibly TRBD1 (5 bases). CDR1 and CDR2 from the germline V gene are SEHNR and FQNEAQ (reference sequence). V was clipped by 1 base and J by 5 bases, with 14 bases between them. The CDR3 extends over 15 amino acids. In nucleotides, the CDR3 is TGTGCCAGCAGCTTAGGCCAGGGCTTCATTTATGGCTACACCTTC. Its translation: CASSLGQGFIYGYTF.

This clone has only one observation. The chain uses TRBV10-3 and TRBJ2-7; 8 bases agree with TRBD2. Per the germline V gene, CDR1 is ENHRY and CDR2 is SYGVKD. The CDR3 runs 14 residues. Losses at the gene ends were 4 bases for V and 3 bases for J; bases not matched to a gene: 5. CDR3 bases: TGTGCCATCAGTGCAAGAACTAGCGGCTACGAGCAGTACTTC. Protein product: CAISARTSGYEQYF.

The J gene is TRBJ2-3, the V gene TRBV11-3, with 13 positions matching TRBD2. J was trimmed by 0 bases and V by 5 bases; bases with no gene match: 14. Germline CDR1 SGHNT, CDR2 YENEEA. The CDR3 covers 20 residues. CDR3 protein: CASSPSRLAGGPDSTDTQYF. CDR3 in DNA: TGTGCCAGCAGCCCTTCCAGACTAGCGGGAGGACCGGATAGCACAGATACGCAGTATTTT.

This chain uses TRBV30 with TRBJ1-4; tentative D call: TRBD1 (6 bases). V was cut by 2 bases and J by 3 bases, with 10 bases left in between. The CDR3 sequence is 14 residues long. CDR1 and CDR2 from the germline V gene are GTSNPN and SVGIG (reference sequence). The CDR3 coding sequence is TGTGCCTGGAGTCAAACAGGGCCTAATGAAAAACTGTTTTTT. Translation gives CAWSQTGPNEKLFF.

This chain links TRBV7-9 with TRBJ2-2; 10 bases fit TRBD1. Germline loops: CDR1 SEHNR, CDR2 FQNEAQ (reference sequence). With V trimmed by 4 bases and J by 0 bases, 2 bases remained unmatched. The CDR3 has 16 amino acids. The CDR3 sequence: CASSSGQGANTGELFF. The CDR3 DNA reads TGTGCCAGCAGCTCTGGACAGGGGGCGAACACCGGGGAGCTGTTTTTT.

This rearrangement joins TRBV13 to TRBJ2-1; TRBD2 matches at 10 bases. The trim removed 5 bases at V and 0 bases at J, leaving 16 bases unmatched. CDR3 size: 20 residues. Germline V gene sequence: CDR1 PRHDT, CDR2 FYEKMQ (reference sequence). The CDR3 region is CASSPEGLAGVGSSYNEQFF. The CDR3 nucleotides read TGTGCCAGCAGCCCCGAGGGGCTAGCGGGAGTGGGGAGCTCCTACAATGAGCAGTTCTTC.

V and J are TRBV7-9 and TRBJ2-1; 8 bases fit TRBD1. Germline CDR1 and CDR2: SEHNR and FQNEAQ (reference sequence). V lost 5 bases, J lost 4 bases, and 7 bases stayed unmatched. The CDR3 length is 15 residues. CDR3 in amino acids: CASSDRDRSYNEQFF. The CDR3 DNA sequence: TGTGCCAGCAGCGACCGGGACAGGAGTTACAATGAGCAGTTCTTC.

The rearrangement joins TRBV13 to TRBJ2-2, with 10 bases that match TRBD1. Unmatched junction bases numbered 8, after V lost 4 bases and J lost 6 bases. Germline V gives CDR1 PRHDT, CDR2 FYEKMQ (reference sequence). This CDR3 contains 16 residues. CDR3: CASSSRDRGLSGELFF. DNA for the CDR3: TGTGCCAGCAGCTCAAGGGACAGGGGTCTCTCCGGGGAGCTGTTTTTT.

The chain has TRBV11-3 and TRBJ2-7; D not certain. CDR3 length equals 14 residues. The V gene's germline CDR1 is SGHNT and CDR2 YENEEA. V was cut by 4 bases and J by 3 bases, with 13 bases left in between. The CDR3 DNA is TGTGCCAGCAGCTCCCTGGGGTATGACTACGAGCAGTACTTC. It is translated as CASSSLGYDYEQYF.

The rearrangement links TRBV5-6 to TRBJ2-2, with a tentative D call TRBD1 (6 bases). From germline, CDR1 is SGHDT and CDR2 YYEEEE. The CDR3 has 13 amino acids. Trimming shortened V by 2 bases and J by 6 bases, and 8 bases separated the two germline ends. The CDR3 nucleotides read TGTGCCAGCAGCTTAACAGGGTCCGGGGAGCTGTTTTTT. Residues: CASSLTGSGELFF.

This chain joins TRBV14 and TRBJ2-7; D is ambiguous. V was shortened by 4 bases and J by 2 bases, with 12 bases between the two germline ends. Germline CDR1 SGHDN, CDR2 FVKESK. This CDR3 region has 14 residues. CDR3 sequence reads: CASSPLGLAYEQYF. The CDR3 bases are TGTGCCAGCAGCCCTTTAGGGCTAGCCTACGAGCAGTACTTC.

CDR3 coding DNA: TGTGCCAGCAGCTTATCCCCTAATGAGCAGTTCTTC. Translation: CASSLSPNEQFF. This chain joins TRBV5-4 and TRBJ2-1; D remains ambiguous. Germline assignment: CDR1 SGHNT and CDR2 YYREEE (reference sequence). The CDR3 loop spans 12 amino acids. The V gene lost 2 bases and the J gene lost 7 bases, with 7 bases spanning the gap.

This chain joins TRBV7-9 and TRBJ2-2; D is unclear. Germline lookup yields CDR1 SEHNR and CDR2 FQNEAQ (reference sequence). Trimming removed 2 bases from V and 6 bases from J, with 4 bases in between. The CDR3 spans 12 residues. The CDR3 DNA follows: TGTGCCAGCAGCTTATACCCCGGGGAGCTGTTTTTT. Protein: CASSLYPGELFF.

The V gene is TRBV13, the J gene TRBJ1-3; 9 bases are shared with TRBD1. CDR3 length: 16 residues. The J segment lost 4 bases and the V segment lost 5 bases, leaving 9 bases of the junction unmatched. Germline CDR1 and CDR2: PRHDT and FYEKMQ (reference sequence). The CDR3 sequence: CASSTRQGELGNTIYF. The CDR3 DNA reads TGTGCCAGCAGCACCAGACAGGGGGAATTAGGAAACACCATATATTTT. Based on the CDR3 plus reference TRBV13 and TRBJ1-3, the full variable domain is AAGVIQSPRHLIKEKRETATLKCYPIPRHDTVYWYQQGPGQDPQFLISFYEKMQSDKGSIPDRFSAQQFSDYHSELNMSSLELGDSALYFCASSTRQGELGNTIYFGEGSWLTVV.

This clone appeared once. This rearrangement joins TRBV9 to TRBJ2-1; D tentatively reads TRBD1 or TRBD2 (6 bases each). This CDR3 is built from 15 residues. V was cut by 3 bases and J by 9 bases, with 19 bases left in between. CDR1 and CDR2 from the germline V gene are SGDLS and YYNGEE. The CDR3 nucleotides read TGTGCCAGCAGCGAGTCGGGGGCTTATAGTAGTGAGCAGTTCTTC. This translates into CASSESGAYSSEQFF.

The rearrangement uses TRBV4-1 and TRBJ2-2; D call uncertain. CDR1 and CDR2 from the germline V gene are MGHRA and YSYEKL. The CDR3 spans 14 residues. V was trimmed by 4 bases and J by 2 bases, leaving 8 bases between them. The CDR3 nucleotides read TGCGCCAGCAGCCCAAGGAGAAACACCGGGGAGCTGTTTTTT. This encodes CASSPRRNTGELFF.

The chain employs TRBV12-5 and TRBJ2-3; TRBD2 matches 10 bases. Germline-derived CDR1 and CDR2 are LGHNT and FRNRAP. The J segment lost 0 bases and the V segment lost 5 bases, leaving 5 bases of the junction unmatched. This CDR3 is built from 16 residues. The CDR3 reads CASGMTSGLSTDTQYF. The CDR3 nucleotides read TGTGCTAGTGGTATGACTAGCGGGCTAAGCACAGATACGCAGTATTTT.

DNA of the CDR3: TGTGCCAGCAGCCAAAAATTACCGGAGGCCCACTCCTACGAGCAGTACTTC. This encodes CASSQKLPEAHSYEQYF. V is TRBV21-1 and J is TRBJ2-7; the D call TRBD2 from the table was never checked on the DNA. TRBV21-1 is a pseudogene locus. The CDR3 is made up of 17 amino acids.

The V gene is TRBV29-1, the J gene TRBJ1-1; no clear D. The germline V and J ends were trimmed by 3 bases and 0 bases, with 23 bases remaining between them. Germline V gene data show CDR1 as SQVTM and CDR2 as ANQGSEA. This CDR3 is 18 amino acids long. This CDR3 is CSVDAPGFVNTLNTEAFF. CDR3 in DNA: TGCAGCGTTGACGCTCCTGGATTTGTAAACACACTGAACACTGAAGCTTTCTTT.

The rearrangement joins TRBV5-1 to TRBJ2-1, with D possibly being TRBD1 or TRBD2 (5 bases each). Germline CDR1 SGHRS, CDR2 YFSETQ. The V gene lost 0 bases and the J gene lost 12 bases, with 7 bases spanning the gap. CDR3 length: 11 residues. The chain's CDR3 is CASSLEGRQFF. The CDR3 coding sequence is TGCGCCAGCAGCTTGGAGGGACGGCAGTTCTTC.

The V and J genes are TRBV9 and TRBJ2-1; 9 nucleotides match TRBD2. Per the germline V gene, CDR1 is SGDLS and CDR2 is YYNGEE. This CDR3 has 11 amino acids. V trimming: 8 bases; J trimming: 10 bases; junction bases outside the gene matches: 4. The CDR3 DNA is TGTGCCAGTGACACTAGCGGGGAGCAGTTCTTC. Protein sequence: CASDTSGEQFF.

This clone appeared once. V gene TRBV30 combines with J gene TRBJ2-7, with TRBD2 as a possible D gene (7 bases). Per germline, CDR1 GTSNPN and CDR2 SVGIG (reference sequence). V was clipped by 3 bases and J by 3 bases, with 15 bases between them. The CDR3 spans 14 residues. The CDR3 DNA is TGTGCCTGGAGGGGCAGCGGGGACATCTACGAGCAGTACTTC. As protein: CAWRGSGDIYEQYF.

This clone was recorded only once. The chain combines TRBV4-3 with TRBJ2-7; D is perhaps TRBD2 (5 bases). V dropped 2 bases and J dropped 3 bases, with 11 bases sitting between them. Germline CDR1 LGHNA, CDR2 YSLEER. The CDR3 loop spans 14 amino acids. In DNA form, the CDR3 reads TGCGCCAGCAGCCAAAACGGGATAAACTACGAGCAGTACTTC. It codes for CASSQNGINYEQYF.

The J gene is TRBJ2-5, the V gene TRBV7-9; D gene unclear. Trimming left V 6 bases short and J 5 bases short, with 10 bases between. The length of the CDR3 is 12 residues. CDR1 SEHNR and CDR2 FQNEAQ come from the germline V gene (reference sequence). The CDR3 nucleotides are TGTGCCAGCAGTTACATGGGCGAGACCCAGTACTTC. Translating gives CASSYMGETQYF.

The CDR3 sequence: CASSEGDSGTGASGANVLTF. The CDR3 nucleotides are TGTGCCAGCAGCGAAGGGGATTCCGGGACCGGGGCCTCTGGGGCCAACGTCCTGACTTTC. The chain links TRBV9 to TRBJ2-6; D possibly uses TRBD1 or TRBD2 (5 bases each). Germline-derived CDR1 and CDR2 are SGDLS and YYNGEE. With 3 bases removed from V and 0 bases from J, the gap between germline ends came to 22 bases. The CDR3 runs to 20 residues.

This chain joins TRBV9 and TRBJ1-1; D is unresolved. The CDR3 covers 12 residues. V lost 3 bases and J lost 11, with 14 bases in between. Germline CDR1 reads SGDLS; CDR2 reads YYNGEE. CDR3 coding DNA: TGTGCCAGCAGCGGGGCCGGGCTTCAGGCTTTCTTT. Its protein product is CASSGAGLQAFF.

This chain connects TRBV4-1 to TRBJ1-2; D gene uncertain. The CDR3 spans 13 residues. V was shortened by 1 base and J by 8 bases, with 11 bases between the two germline ends. Germline V gene lookup returns CDR1 MGHRA and CDR2 YSYEKL. The CDR3 sequence: CASSQVGFSGYTF. CDR3 in DNA: TGCGCCAGCAGCCAAGTAGGGTTTTCCGGCTACACCTTC.

The chain carries TRBV5-5 and TRBJ1-3, with unresolved D. The CDR3 loop spans 14 amino acids. Trimming took 0 bases from V and 0 from J, leaving 4 bases between them. Looked up from germline, CDR1 is SGHKS and CDR2 is YYEKEE (reference sequence). CDR3: CASSLDNSGNTIYF. The CDR3 DNA reads as TGTGCCAGCAGCTTGGACAACTCTGGAAACACCATATATTTT.

The J gene is TRBJ2-5, the V gene TRBV13, with D tentatively TRBD2 (6 bases). Trimming took off 4 bases at V and 3 bases at J, with 21 bases between the two ends. CDR3 size: 17 residues. Germline V gene sequence: CDR1 PRHDT, CDR2 FYEKMQ (reference sequence). CDR3 nucleotide sequence: TGTGCCAGCAGCTCGGGTACAAGCGGGCAGGGAGAAGAGACCCAGTACTTC. Translation: CASSSGTSGQGEETQYF.